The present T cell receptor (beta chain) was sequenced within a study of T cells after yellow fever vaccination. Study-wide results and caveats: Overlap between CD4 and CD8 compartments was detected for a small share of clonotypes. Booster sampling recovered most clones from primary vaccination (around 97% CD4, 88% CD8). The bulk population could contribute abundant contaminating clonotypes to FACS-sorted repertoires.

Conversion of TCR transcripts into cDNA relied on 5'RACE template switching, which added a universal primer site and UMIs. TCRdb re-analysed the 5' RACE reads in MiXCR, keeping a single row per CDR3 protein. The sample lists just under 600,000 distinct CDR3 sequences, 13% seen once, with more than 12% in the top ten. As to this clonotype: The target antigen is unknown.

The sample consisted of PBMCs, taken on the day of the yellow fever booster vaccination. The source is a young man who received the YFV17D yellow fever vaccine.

The CDR3 DNA follows: TGCAGCGCCCTAAATATAGGGCATGCAACTAATGAAAAACTGTTTTTT. Translation: CSALNIGHATNEKLFF. The V and J genes are TRBV29-1 and TRBJ1-4; D unresolved. CDR3 length: 16 amino acids. The germline V gene encodes CDR1 SQVTM and CDR2 ANQGSEA. V was shortened by 7 bases and J by 0 bases, with 18 bases between the two germline ends.